The present TCR beta chain was sequenced within a study of cytomegalovirus exposure and HLA in healthy donors. Study-wide results and limits: Many donors shared some public TCRs, even though most TCR sequences were rare. Previous analysis showed most TCR beta V segments were productive about 87% or about 30% of the time.

The PCR ran on 60 Vbeta and 13 Jbeta primers. TCRdb's table, derived via immunoSEQ multiplex PCR, lists solely in-frame clones and lacks some. This sample has fewer than 250,000 clones; 78% occur once, and the top ten carry approximately 3.8%. About this clone: The antigen is undetermined.

The clonotype comes from a male donor in good health and CMV-seronegative. Specimen: PBMCs.

The CDR3 protein is CSVGAGGTQYF. CDR3 sequence (DNA): TGCAGCGTTGGGGCTGGAGGTACGCAGTATTTT. The rearrangement uses TRBV29-1 and TRBJ2-3; possible D gene TRBD2, 5 bases. Germline V gene sequence: CDR1 SQVTM, CDR2 ANQGSEA. The CDR3 sequence is 11 residues long. V lost 4 bases and J 8 bases, leaving 10 bases between the germline ends.